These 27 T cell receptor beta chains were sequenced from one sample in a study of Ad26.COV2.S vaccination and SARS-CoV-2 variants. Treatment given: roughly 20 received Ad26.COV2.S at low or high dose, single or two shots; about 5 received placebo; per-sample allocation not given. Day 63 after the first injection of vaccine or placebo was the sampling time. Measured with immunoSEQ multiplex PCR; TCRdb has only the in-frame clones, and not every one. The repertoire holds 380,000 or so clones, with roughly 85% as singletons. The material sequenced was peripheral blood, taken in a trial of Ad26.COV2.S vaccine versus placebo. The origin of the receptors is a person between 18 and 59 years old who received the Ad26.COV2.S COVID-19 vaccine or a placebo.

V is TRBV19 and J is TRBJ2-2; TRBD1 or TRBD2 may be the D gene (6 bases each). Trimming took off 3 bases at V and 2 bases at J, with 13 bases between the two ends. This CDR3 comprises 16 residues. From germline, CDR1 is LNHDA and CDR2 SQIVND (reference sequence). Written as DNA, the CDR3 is TGTGCCAGTAGTATCGTCAGGGGAGGTAACACCGGGGAGCTGTTTTTT. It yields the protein CASSIVRGGNTGELFF.

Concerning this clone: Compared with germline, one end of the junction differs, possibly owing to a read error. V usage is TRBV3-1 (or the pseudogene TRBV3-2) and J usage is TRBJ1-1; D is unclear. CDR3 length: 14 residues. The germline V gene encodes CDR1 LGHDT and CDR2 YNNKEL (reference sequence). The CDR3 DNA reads TGTGCCAGCAGCCTAGAACGGAGCCCCGAATATTTAGTCTTT. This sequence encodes CASSLERSPEYLVF.

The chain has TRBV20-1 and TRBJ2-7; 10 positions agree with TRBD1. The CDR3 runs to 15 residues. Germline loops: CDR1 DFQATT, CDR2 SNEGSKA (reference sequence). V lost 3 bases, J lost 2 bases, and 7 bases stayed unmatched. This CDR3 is CSASRTGGDPYEQYF. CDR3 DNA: TGCAGTGCTAGTCGGACAGGGGGTGACCCCTACGAGCAGTACTTC.

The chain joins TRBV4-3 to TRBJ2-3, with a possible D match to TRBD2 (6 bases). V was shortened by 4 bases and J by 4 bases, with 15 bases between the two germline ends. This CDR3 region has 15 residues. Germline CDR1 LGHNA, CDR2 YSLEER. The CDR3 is CASSPSGGAADTQYF. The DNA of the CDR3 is TGCGCCAGCAGCCCCTCAGGCGGGGCCGCAGATACGCAGTATTTT.

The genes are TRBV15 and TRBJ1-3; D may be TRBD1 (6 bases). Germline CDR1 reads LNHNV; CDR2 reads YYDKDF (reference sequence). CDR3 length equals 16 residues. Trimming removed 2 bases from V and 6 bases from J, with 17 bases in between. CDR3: CATSRSSGTPTNTIYF. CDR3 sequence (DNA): TGTGCCACCAGCAGATCCTCCGGGACACCGACAAACACCATATATTTT.

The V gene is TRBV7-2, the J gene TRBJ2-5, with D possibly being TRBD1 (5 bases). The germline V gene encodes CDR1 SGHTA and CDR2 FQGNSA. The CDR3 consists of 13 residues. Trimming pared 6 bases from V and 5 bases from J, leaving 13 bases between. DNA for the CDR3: TGTGCCAGCAGATCCCCGGCAGGGGAGACCCAGTACTTC. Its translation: CASRSPAGETQYF.

DNA of the CDR3: TGTGCCAGCTACTCCCGGTTGTCGGGATTTGACGGCTACACCTTC. This gives the protein CASYSRLSGFDGYTF. The chain employs TRBV6-5 and TRBJ1-2; D gene uncertain. The V gene's germline CDR1 is MNHEY and CDR2 SVGAGI. V lost 8 bases and J 8 bases, leaving 24 bases between the germline ends. There are 15 residues in the CDR3.

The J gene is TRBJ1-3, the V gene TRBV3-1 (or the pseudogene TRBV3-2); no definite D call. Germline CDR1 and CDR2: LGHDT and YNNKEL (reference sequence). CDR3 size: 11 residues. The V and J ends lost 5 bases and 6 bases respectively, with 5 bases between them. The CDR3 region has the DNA TGTGCCAGCAGCGATATAAACACCATATATTTT. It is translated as CASSDINTIYF.

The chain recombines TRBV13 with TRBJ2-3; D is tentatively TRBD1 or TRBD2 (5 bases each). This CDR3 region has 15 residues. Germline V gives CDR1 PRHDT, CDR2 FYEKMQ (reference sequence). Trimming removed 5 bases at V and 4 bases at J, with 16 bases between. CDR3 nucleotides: TGTGCCAGCAGCCCTCGGACAAGAGCGGCAGATACGCAGTATTTT. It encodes CASSPRTRAADTQYF.

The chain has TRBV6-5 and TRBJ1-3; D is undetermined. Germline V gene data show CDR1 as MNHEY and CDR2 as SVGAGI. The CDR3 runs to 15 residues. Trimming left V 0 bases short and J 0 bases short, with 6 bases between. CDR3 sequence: CASSYSTSSGNTIYF. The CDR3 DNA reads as TGTGCCAGCAGTTACTCGACCAGCTCTGGAAACACCATATATTTT.

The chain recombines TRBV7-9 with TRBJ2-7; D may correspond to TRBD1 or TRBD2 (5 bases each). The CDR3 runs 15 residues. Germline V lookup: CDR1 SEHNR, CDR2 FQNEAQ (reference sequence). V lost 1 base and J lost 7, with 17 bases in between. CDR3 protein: CASSLVVGDPREQYF. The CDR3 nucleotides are TGTGCCAGCAGCTTAGTGGTAGGGGACCCGCGGGAGCAGTACTTC.

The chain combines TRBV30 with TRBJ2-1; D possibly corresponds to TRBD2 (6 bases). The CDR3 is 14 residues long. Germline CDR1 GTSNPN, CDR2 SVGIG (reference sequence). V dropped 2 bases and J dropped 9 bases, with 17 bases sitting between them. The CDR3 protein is CAWSLNGGFSEQFF. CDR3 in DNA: TGTGCCTGGAGTTTAAACGGGGGATTCAGTGAGCAGTTCTTC.

In DNA form, the CDR3 reads TGTGCCAGCAGCTTAGCAGCGGGAGTAGCGGAGACCCAGTACTTC. It codes for CASSLAAGVAETQYF. The chain joins TRBV11-2 to TRBJ2-5; TRBD2 agrees at 8 bases. Germline V gene lookup returns CDR1 SGHAT and CDR2 FQNNGV. This CDR3 has 15 amino acids. V lost 1 base to trimming and J lost 5 bases; unmatched junction nucleotides: 6. The full variable domain, completed using reference TRBV11-2 and TRBJ2-5, is EAGVAQSPRYKIIEKRQSVAFWCNPISGHATLYWYQQILGQGPKLLIQFQNNGVVDDSQLPKDRFSAERLKGVDSTLKIQPAKLEDSAVYLCASSLAAGVAETQYFGPGTRLLVL.

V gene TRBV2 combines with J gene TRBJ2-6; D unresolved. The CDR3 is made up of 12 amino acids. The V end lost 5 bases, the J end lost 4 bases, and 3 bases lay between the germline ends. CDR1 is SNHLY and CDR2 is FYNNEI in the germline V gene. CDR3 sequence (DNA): TGTGCCAGCAGTCCCGGGGCCAACGTCCTGACTTTC. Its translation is CASSPGANVLTF. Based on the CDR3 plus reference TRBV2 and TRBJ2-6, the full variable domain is EPEVTQTPSHQVTQMGQEVILRCVPISNHLYFYWYRQILGQKVEFLVSFYNNEISEKSEIFDDQFSVERPDGSNFTLKIRSTKLEDSAMYFCASSPGANVLTFGAGSRLTVL.

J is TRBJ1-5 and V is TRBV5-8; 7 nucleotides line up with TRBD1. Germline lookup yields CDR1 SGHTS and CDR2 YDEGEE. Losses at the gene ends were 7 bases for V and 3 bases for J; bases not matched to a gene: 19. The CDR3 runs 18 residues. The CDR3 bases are TGTGCCAGCGACCCCTCTCCGCGGGGGACAGCTTTCAATCAGCCCCAGCATTTT. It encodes CASDPSPRGTAFNQPQHF.

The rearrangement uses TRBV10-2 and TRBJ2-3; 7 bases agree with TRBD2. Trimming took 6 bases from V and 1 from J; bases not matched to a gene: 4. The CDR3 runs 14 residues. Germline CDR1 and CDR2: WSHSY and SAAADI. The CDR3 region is CASRRLAGTDTQYF. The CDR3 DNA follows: TGCGCCAGCAGGCGGCTAGCGGGCACAGATACGCAGTATTTT.

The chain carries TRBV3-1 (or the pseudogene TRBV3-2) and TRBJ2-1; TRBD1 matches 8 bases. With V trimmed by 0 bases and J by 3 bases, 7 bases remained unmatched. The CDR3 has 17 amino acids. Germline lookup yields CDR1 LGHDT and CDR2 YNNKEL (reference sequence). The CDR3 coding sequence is TGTGCCAGCAGCCAAGATACAGGACAGGGTGGCTACAATGAGCAGTTCTTC. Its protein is CASSQDTGQGGYNEQFF.

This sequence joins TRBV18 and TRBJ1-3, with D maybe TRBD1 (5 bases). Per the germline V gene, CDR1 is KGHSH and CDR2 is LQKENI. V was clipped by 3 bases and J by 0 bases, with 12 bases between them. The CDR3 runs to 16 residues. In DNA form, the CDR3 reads TGTGCCAGCTCACCCCTCCAGGGAGCCTCTGGAAACACCATATATTTT. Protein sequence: CASSPLQGASGNTIYF.

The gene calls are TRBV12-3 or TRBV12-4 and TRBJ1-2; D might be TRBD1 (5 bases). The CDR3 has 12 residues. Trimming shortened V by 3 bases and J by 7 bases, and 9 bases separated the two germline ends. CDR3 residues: CASSLWGVGYTF. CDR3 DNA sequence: TGTGCCAGCAGTTTGTGGGGGGTTGGCTACACCTTC.

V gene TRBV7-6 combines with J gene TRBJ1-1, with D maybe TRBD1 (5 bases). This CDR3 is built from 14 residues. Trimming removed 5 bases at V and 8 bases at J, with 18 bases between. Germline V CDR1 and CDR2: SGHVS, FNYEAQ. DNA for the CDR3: TGTGCCAGCAGCCTCTCTCCTCTAGAGGGGGAAGCTTTCTTT. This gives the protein CASSLSPLEGEAFF.

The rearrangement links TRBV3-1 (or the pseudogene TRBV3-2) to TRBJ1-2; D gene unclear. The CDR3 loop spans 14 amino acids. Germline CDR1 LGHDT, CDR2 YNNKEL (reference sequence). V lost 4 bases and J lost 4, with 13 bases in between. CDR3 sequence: CASSLLTSTYGYTF. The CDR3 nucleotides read TGTGCCAGCAGCCTACTTACCTCCACCTATGGCTACACCTTC.

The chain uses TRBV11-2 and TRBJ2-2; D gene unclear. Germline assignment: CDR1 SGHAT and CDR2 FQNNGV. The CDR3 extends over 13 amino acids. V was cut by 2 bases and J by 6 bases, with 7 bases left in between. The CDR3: CASSLLSAGELFF. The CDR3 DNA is TGTGCCAGCAGCTTACTATCAGCCGGGGAGCTGTTTTTT.

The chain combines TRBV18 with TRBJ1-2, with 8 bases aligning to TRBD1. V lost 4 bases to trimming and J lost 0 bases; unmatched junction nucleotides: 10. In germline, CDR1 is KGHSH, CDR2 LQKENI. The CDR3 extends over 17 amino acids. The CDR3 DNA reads TGTGCCAGCTCACAAATTTTACAGGGGGACACTAACTATGGCTACACCTTC. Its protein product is CASSQILQGDTNYGYTF.

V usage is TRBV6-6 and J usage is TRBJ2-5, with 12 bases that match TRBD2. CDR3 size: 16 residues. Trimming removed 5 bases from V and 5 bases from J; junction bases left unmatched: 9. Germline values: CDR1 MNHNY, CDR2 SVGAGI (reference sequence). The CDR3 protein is CASSRTSGEGIETQYF. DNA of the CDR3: TGTGCCAGCAGTCGGACTAGCGGGGAGGGTATTGAGACCCAGTACTTC.

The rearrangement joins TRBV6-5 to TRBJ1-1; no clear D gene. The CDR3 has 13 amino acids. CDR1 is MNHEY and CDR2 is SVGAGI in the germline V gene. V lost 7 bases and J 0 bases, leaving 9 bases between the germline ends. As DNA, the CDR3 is TGTGCCAGCAACAGTTTCATGAACACTGAAGCTTTCTTT. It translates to CASNSFMNTEAFF.

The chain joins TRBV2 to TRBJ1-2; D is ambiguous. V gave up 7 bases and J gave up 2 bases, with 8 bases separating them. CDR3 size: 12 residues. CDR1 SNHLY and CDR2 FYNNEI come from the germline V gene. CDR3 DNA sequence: TGTGCCAGCACCTTCGAAAACTATGGCTACACCTTC. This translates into CASTFENYGYTF. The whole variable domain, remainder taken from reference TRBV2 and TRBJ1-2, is EPEVTQTPSHQVTQMGQEVILRCVPISNHLYFYWYRQILGQKVEFLVSFYNNEISEKSEIFDDQFSVERPDGSNFTLKIRSTKLEDSAMYFCASTFENYGYTFGSGTRLTVV.

CDR3 in DNA: TGTGCCAGCAGCTTCCTAGAAACCGCAGATACGCAGTATTTT. This translates into CASSFLETADTQYF. The gene calls are TRBV13 and TRBJ2-3; D gene ambiguous. This CDR3 contains 14 residues. V lost 3 bases and J lost 4, with 11 bases in between. The germline V gene encodes CDR1 PRHDT and CDR2 FYEKMQ (reference sequence).